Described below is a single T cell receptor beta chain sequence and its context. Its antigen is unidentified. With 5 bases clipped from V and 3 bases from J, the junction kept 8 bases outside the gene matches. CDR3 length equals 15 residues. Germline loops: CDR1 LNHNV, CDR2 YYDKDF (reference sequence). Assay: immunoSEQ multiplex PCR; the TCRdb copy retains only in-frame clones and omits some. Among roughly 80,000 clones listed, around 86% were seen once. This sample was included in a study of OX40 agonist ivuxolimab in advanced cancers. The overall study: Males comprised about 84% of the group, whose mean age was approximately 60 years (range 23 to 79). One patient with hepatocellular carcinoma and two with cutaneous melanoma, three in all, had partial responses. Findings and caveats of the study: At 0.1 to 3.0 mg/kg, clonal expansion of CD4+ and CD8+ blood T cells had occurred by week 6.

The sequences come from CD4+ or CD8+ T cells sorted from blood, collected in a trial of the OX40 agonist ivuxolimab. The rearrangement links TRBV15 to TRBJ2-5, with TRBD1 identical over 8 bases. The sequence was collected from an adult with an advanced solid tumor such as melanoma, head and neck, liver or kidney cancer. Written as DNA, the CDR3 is TGTGCCACCAGCGGAGCCGGACAGGGTAAAGAGACCCAGTACTTC. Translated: CATSGAGQGKETQYF.